Presented here are 23 T cell receptor beta chains from one specimen sequenced in a study of Graves' ophthalmopathy and Graves' hyperthyroidism. As the template, RNA transcripts were used to amplify TCR beta CDR3 regions. The authors performed first-round RT-PCR with HTBI primers and then a second-round multiplex PCR. MiXCR, run by TCRdb on the multiplex PCR reads, gives a single entry per CDR3 protein. The table has approximately 540,000 distinct CDR3 sequences, under 45% seen once. Sequenced sample: peripheral blood or thyroid tissue (not recorded which). The receptors here all came from an adult man with Graves' hyperthyroidism.

This rearrangement joins TRBV3-1 to TRBJ1-5; D gene ambiguous. V dropped 3 bases and J dropped 3 bases, with 6 bases sitting between them. From germline, CDR1 is LGHDT and CDR2 YNNKEL (reference sequence). CDR3 size: 13 residues. The CDR3 DNA follows: TGTGCCAGCAGCCACGGCCTCAATCAGCCCCAGCATTTT. It yields the protein CASSHGLNQPQHF.

The chain couples TRBV10-2 to TRBJ2-7, with D tentatively TRBD1 or TRBD2 (7 bases each). Trimming removed 6 bases at V and 12 bases at J, with 15 bases between. Germline CDR1 and CDR2: WSHSY and SAAADI. The CDR3 extends over 11 amino acids. CDR3 region: CASRSGTAMYF. Here the CDR3 DNA reads TGCGCCAGCAGGAGCGGGACAGCGATGTACTTC.

Ten or more counts support this clonotype. This chain uses TRBV7-9 with TRBJ1-2; D possibly corresponds to TRBD1 (5 bases). This CDR3 contains 15 residues. The V gene lost 6 bases and the J gene lost 4 bases, with 18 bases spanning the gap. Germline CDR1 SEHNR, CDR2 FQNEAQ (reference sequence). CDR3 nucleotide sequence: TGTGCCAGCAGTCCCGCTTTGGGAGGGGTCTATGGCTACACCTTC. This translates into CASSPALGGVYGYTF. Full variable domain (remainder filled in from reference TRBV7-9 and TRBJ1-2): DTGVSQNPRHKITKRGQNVTFRCDPISEHNRLYWYRQTLGQGPEFLTYFQNEAQLEKSRLLSDRFSAERPKGSFSTLEIQRTEQGDSAMYLCASSPALGGVYGYTFGSGTRLTVV.

The chain carries TRBV9 and TRBJ1-2, with TRBD1 matching over 9 bases. This CDR3 comprises 12 residues. Losses at the gene ends were 3 bases for V and 8 bases for J; bases not matched to a gene: 2. Per the germline V gene, CDR1 is SGDLS and CDR2 is YYNGEE. CDR3 in DNA: TGTGCCAGCAGCGAGACAGGGGGAGGCTACACCTTC. Encoded protein: CASSETGGGYTF.

The table lists this clonotype with a count of one. This rearrangement joins TRBV20-1 to TRBJ1-2; D might be TRBD1 (6 bases). Germline CDR1 DFQATT, CDR2 SNEGSKA (reference sequence). CDR3 length equals 18 residues. V was trimmed by 2 bases and J by 7 bases, leaving 29 bases between them. The CDR3 DNA follows: TGCAGTGCTAGATCCGCTAGCGGGGGGCGCTACGGACATTCTGGCTACACCTTC. As protein: CSARSASGGRYGHSGYTF.

The chain employs TRBV11-2 and TRBJ2-5; D gene uncertain. The J call may not be correct, given that the DNA end is closer to TRBJ2-1. CDR1 is SGHAT, CDR2 FQNNGV, per germline. This CDR3 comprises 13 residues. The CDR3 coding sequence is TGTGCCAGCAGCTTAGGCAGCTGGAATGAGCAGTTCTTC. The encoded protein is CASSLGSWNEQFF.

In its sample, this clonotype was seen a few times. The V call is TRBV3-1, the J call TRBJ2-7; D is perhaps TRBD1 (6 bases). Germline assignment: CDR1 LGHDT and CDR2 YNNKEL (reference sequence). CDR3 size: 15 residues. V was cut by 0 bases and J by 4 bases, with 13 bases left in between. The CDR3 is CASSQEGGQSYEQYF. In DNA form, the CDR3 reads TGTGCCAGCAGCCAAGAGGGCGGACAGAGTTACGAGCAGTACTTC.

The V gene is TRBV10-3, the J gene TRBJ2-6; D may be TRBD1 (6 bases). The CDR3 contains 16 residues. Germline V gene sequence: CDR1 ENHRY, CDR2 SYGVKD. Trimming took off 4 bases at V and 0 bases at J, with 10 bases between the two ends. CDR3 in amino acids: CAISADRSSGANVLTF. CDR3 nucleotides: TGTGCCATCAGTGCGGACAGAAGCTCTGGGGCCAACGTCCTGACTTTC.

This clonotype showed up just a few times. A much larger clone differs from this one at a single base, so this may be a read error. The chain recombines TRBV7-9 with TRBJ2-5; TRBD2 agrees at 11 bases. Germline V gene lookup returns CDR1 SEHNR and CDR2 FQNEAQ (reference sequence). Trimming removed 5 bases from V and 4 bases from J; junction bases left unmatched: 9. CDR3 length equals 16 residues. This CDR3 reads CASSHTSGGGGETQYF. The CDR3, as DNA: TGTGCCAGCAGCCATACTAGCGGGGGAGGGGGAGAGACCCAGTACTTC.

The chain recombines TRBV12-3 or TRBV12-4 with TRBJ2-2, with D unclear. The V end lost 3 bases, the J end lost 10 bases, and 6 bases lay between the germline ends. The CDR3 spans 11 residues. This chain's CDR3 is CASSLGVELFF. In DNA, the CDR3 is TGTGCCAGCAGTTTGGGTGTGGAGCTGTTTTTT.

This clonotype was recorded at least ten times. The chain couples TRBV2 to TRBJ1-2; maybe TRBD1 (6 bases). Trimming removed 4 bases from V and 13 bases from J, with 16 bases in between. The CDR3 is 12 residues long. CDR1 and CDR2 (germline): SNHLY, FYNNEI. The CDR3 region is CASSVGQRSCTF. The CDR3 DNA follows: TGTGCCAGCAGTGTGGGACAAAGATCGTGCACCTTC.

This clonotype showed up many times. The rearrangement joins TRBV11-2 to TRBJ1-1; D perhaps matches TRBD1 (5 bases). The CDR3 is made up of 16 amino acids. Trimming cost V 1 base and J 1 base, with 13 bases left between them. The germline V gene encodes CDR1 SGHAT and CDR2 FQNNGV. This chain's CDR3 is CASSLVRGRRNTEAFF. The CDR3 DNA sequence: TGTGCCAGCAGCTTAGTACGGGGCAGGAGGAACACTGAAGCTTTCTTT.

In its sample, this clonotype was seen a few times. The chain has TRBV6-5 and TRBJ1-1; 7 nucleotides match TRBD1. V trimming: 2 bases; J trimming: 1 base; junction bases outside the gene matches: 4. Looked up from germline, CDR1 is MNHEY and CDR2 is SVGAGI. The CDR3 is 15 amino acids. The DNA of the CDR3 is TGTGCCAGCAGTTACAGGCAGGGGGGGAACACTGAAGCTTTCTTT. Its translation: CASSYRQGGNTEAFF.

This clonotype showed up just a few times. The V gene is TRBV9, the J gene TRBJ1-6, with D perhaps matching TRBD1 (5 bases). V was shortened by 3 bases and J by 0 bases, with 16 bases between the two germline ends. CDR1 is SGDLS and CDR2 is YYNGEE in the germline V gene. The CDR3 is 18 amino acids. CDR3 protein: CASSARDGPSSYNSPLHF. In DNA form, the CDR3 reads TGTGCCAGCAGCGCACGGGACGGCCCGAGCTCCTATAATTCACCCCTCCACTTT.

This chain uses TRBV6-5 with TRBJ2-7; 9 bases line up with TRBD1. The CDR3 contains 13 residues. J gave up 12 bases and V 5 bases, and 11 bases lay outside the gene matches. Germline CDR1 and CDR2: MNHEY and SVGAGI. The CDR3 is CASSAGQGSIWYF. The CDR3 nucleotides read TGTGCCAGCAGTGCGGGACAGGGTTCAATTTGGTACTTC.

With respect to this clonotype: The junction and the germline gene differ at one end; a read error may be behind it. This chain connects TRBV6-5 to TRBJ2-1, with unresolved D. The CDR3 length is 12 residues. Germline values: CDR1 MNHEY, CDR2 SVGAGI. CDR3 residues: CAISALNNEQFF. The CDR3 nucleotides are TGTGCCATCAGTGCACTAAACAATGAGCAGTTCTTC.

The genes are TRBV29-1 and TRBJ1-2; D ambiguous. The CDR3 is made up of 12 amino acids. The V and J ends lost 3 bases and 0 bases respectively, with 5 bases between them. Germline CDR1 SQVTM, CDR2 ANQGSEA. The CDR3 coding sequence is TGCAGCGTTGAGACGGCTAACTATGGCTACACCTTC. This codes for CSVETANYGYTF.

This clonotype appeared many times. The chain combines TRBV19 with TRBJ1-2, with D maybe TRBD1 (6 bases). The CDR3 runs to 17 residues. Germline V gives CDR1 LNHDA, CDR2 SQIVND (reference sequence). Trimming removed 2 bases at V and 0 bases at J, with 16 bases between. DNA of the CDR3: TGTGCCAGTAGTATATCGGGTGGACAGAACCCTAACTATGGCTACACCTTC. Residues: CASSISGGQNPNYGYTF.

The CDR3 protein is CASSTRLIANTGELFF. CDR3 in DNA: TGCGCCAGCAGCACGAGGCTGATAGCGAACACCGGGGAGCTGTTTTTT. The J gene is TRBJ2-2, the V gene TRBV5-1, with no clear D. The CDR3 runs 16 residues. Trimming took 4 bases from V and 0 from J, leaving 13 bases between them. The germline V gene encodes CDR1 SGHRS and CDR2 YFSETQ.

Turning to this clonotype: It may be a read error: a sequence one base away is much more abundant. Here the CDR3 reads CASSQDRDSYETQCF. In DNA, the CDR3 is TGTGCCAGCAGTCAGGACAGGGACTCTTACGAGACCCAGTGCTTC. This chain connects TRBV7-2 to TRBJ2-5; 8 positions match TRBD1. CDR1 is SGHTA, CDR2 FQGNSA, per germline. The CDR3 totals 15 residues.

The J gene is TRBJ2-5, the V gene TRBV5-1; TRBD1 agrees at 10 bases. Trimming removed 4 bases from V and 0 bases from J; junction bases left unmatched: 6. Germline-derived CDR1 and CDR2 are SGHRS and YFSETQ. The CDR3 loop spans 16 amino acids. Written as DNA, the CDR3 is TGCGCCAGCAGCCTGACAGGGGGCGGGTACCAAGAGACCCAGTACTTC. This encodes CASSLTGGGYQETQYF. Based on the CDR3 plus reference TRBV5-1 and TRBJ2-5, the full variable domain is KAGVTQTPRYLIKTRGQQVTLSCSPISGHRSVSWYQQTPGQGLQFLFEYFSETQRNKGNFPGRFSGRQFSNSRSEMNVSTLELGDSALYLCASSLTGGGYQETQYFGPGTRLLVL.

The gene calls are TRBV29-1 and TRBJ2-7; weak D call: TRBD1 (7 bases). V lost 8 bases and J lost 3, with 17 bases in between. CDR1 is SQVTM, CDR2 ANQGSEA, per germline. This CDR3 region has 13 residues. CDR3 in DNA: TGCAGCAGGACCGGCGGGACAGACTACGAGCAGTACTTC. Translated, it gives CSRTGGTDYEQYF.

This clonotype has only a few counts. The genes are TRBV6-5 and TRBJ2-7; TRBD2 aligns across 7 bases. The V gene end was trimmed by 4 bases and the J gene end by 3 bases; junction bases not matched to a gene: 6. Germline V lookup: CDR1 MNHEY, CDR2 SVGAGI. The CDR3 is 14 amino acids. CDR3 bases: TGTGCCAGCAGTTCGGCCGGGAGGATCTACGAGCAGTACTTC. Its translation: CASSSAGRIYEQYF.